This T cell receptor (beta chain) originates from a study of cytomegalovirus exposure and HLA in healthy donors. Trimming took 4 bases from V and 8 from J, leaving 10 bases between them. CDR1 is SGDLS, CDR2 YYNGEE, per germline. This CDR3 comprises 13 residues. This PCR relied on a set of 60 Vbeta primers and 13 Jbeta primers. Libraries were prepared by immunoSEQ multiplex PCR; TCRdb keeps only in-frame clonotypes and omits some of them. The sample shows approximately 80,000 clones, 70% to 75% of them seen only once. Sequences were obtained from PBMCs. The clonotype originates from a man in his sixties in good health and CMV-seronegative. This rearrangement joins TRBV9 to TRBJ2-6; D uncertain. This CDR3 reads CASSRVGSNVLTF. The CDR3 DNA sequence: TGTGCCAGCAGCCGGGTTGGATCCAACGTCCTGACTTTC.